These T cell receptor beta chains were read from a single sample in a study of T cells after yellow fever vaccination. TCRdb reanalysed the 5' RACE reads using MiXCR and keeps one entry per CDR3 protein. Here the sample spans roughly 330,000 distinct CDR3 sequences, 6.8% being singletons. Sequencing used PBMCs, obtained around 45 days after the first yellow fever vaccination. The origin of the receptors is a young man who received the YFV17D yellow fever vaccine. Each CDR3 is given with its conserved first and last residue. D genes are given only for firm matches. Expanded clones are given a class, and other clones once, few, many or no size at all.

v_gene	abundance	d_gene	j_gene	CDR3aa	CDR3nt
TRBV10-3	few	-	TRBJ1-6	CAGRDTDSPLHF	TGTGCCGGAAGGGACACAGACTCACCCCTCCACTTT
TRBV20-1	-	-	TRBJ1-2	CSAPLSGAGYTF	TGCAGTGCGCCCCTCAGCGGGGCAGGCTACACCTTC
TRBV7-2	-	TRBD1	TRBJ1-1	CASSLLGGLSEAFF	TGTGCCAGCAGCTTATTAGGGGGCCTTAGTGAAGCTTTCTTT
TRBV7-8	-	-	TRBJ1-5	CASSLSSTGRSNQPQHF	TGTGCCAGCAGCTTATCCTCGACAGGACGTAGCAATCAGCCCCAGCATTTT
TRBV29-1	-	TRBD1	TRBJ1-1	CSVTSGQWTEAFF	TGCAGCGTTACTTCGGGACAGTGGACTGAAGCTTTCTTT
TRBV7-2	many	TRBD1	TRBJ2-1	CASSVKPGTGHRDEQFF	TGTGCCAGCAGCGTCAAGCCCGGGACAGGGCATAGGGATGAGCAGTTCTTC
TRBV6-1	few	-	TRBJ2-4	CASSAEVGAKNIQYF	TGTGCCAGCAGTGCTGAGGTCGGAGCCAAAAACATTCAGTACTTC
TRBV11-3	many	-	TRBJ2-7	CASSLGPAYEQYF	TGTGCCAGCAGCTTAGGACCGGCCTACGAGCAGTACTTC
TRBV5-1	many	TRBD2	TRBJ2-3	CASSSLAGERDTQYF	TGCGCCAGCAGCTCATTAGCGGGGGAAAGAGATACGCAGTATTTT
TRBV7-2	-	-	TRBJ2-1	CASSLEGGLWGNEQFF	TGTGCCAGCAGCTTAGAAGGGGGTTTGTGGGGCAATGAGCAGTTCTTC
TRBV5-1	-	TRBD1	TRBJ2-1	CASRQTGESSSYNEQFF	TGCGCCAGCAGACAGACAGGGGAATCCTCCTCCTACAATGAGCAGTTCTTC
TRBV9	-	TRBD2	TRBJ2-1	CASSVGLTSPSYNEQFF	TGTGCCAGCAGCGTAGGCTTGACTAGCCCATCCTACAATGAGCAGTTCTTC
TRBV5-1	few	-	TRBJ1-6	CASSPWGGNSPLHF	TGCGCCAGCAGCCCATGGGGGGGGAATTCACCCCTCCACTTT
TRBV20-1	once	TRBD2	TRBJ2-3	CSAPSSGAFGDTQYF	TGCAGTGCCCCCTCCAGCGGGGCTTTCGGGGATACGCAGTATTTT
TRBV27	-	-	TRBJ2-6	CASSFRYQGTGANVLTF	TGTGCCAGCAGTTTTCGATACCAGGGTACTGGGGCCAACGTCCTGACTTTC
TRBV5-1	-	TRBD2	TRBJ2-5	CASSIGLAEETQHF	TGCGCCAGCAGCATCGGACTAGCTGAAGAGACCCAGCACTTC
TRBV20-1	many	TRBD2	TRBJ2-5	CSAPGLAGALGTQYF	TGCAGTGCCCCGGGACTAGCGGGGGCCCTGGGGACCCAGTACTTC
TRBV4-3	few	-	TRBJ1-1	CASSQDPTSRWITEAFF	TGCGCCAGCAGCCAAGACCCGACATCCCGGTGGATCACTGAAGCTTTCTTT
TRBV20-1	-	-	TRBJ2-3	CSASLPGRTDTQYF	TGCAGTGCTAGCCTTCCTGGGAGGACAGATACGCAGTATTTT
TRBV15	many	-	TRBJ2-7	CATSRDRASYEQYF	TGTGCCACCAGCAGAGACAGGGCCTCCTACGAGCAGTACTTC
TRBV9	few	-	TRBJ1-2	CASWSIYGYTF	TGTGCCAGCTGGTCCATCTATGGCTACACCTTC
TRBV6-5	once	-	TRBJ1-1	CASSYGTSNTEAFF	TGTGCCAGCAGTTATGGGACGTCGAACACTGAAGCTTTCTTT
TRBV11-2	-	-	TRBJ1-4	CASSRQQVLSKLFF	TGTGCCAGCAGCAGACAACAGGTGCTTTCAAAACTGTTTTTT
TRBV4-2	-	-	TRBJ2-4	CASSQELLEAKNIQYF	TGTGCCAGCAGCCAAGAACTTCTCGAAGCCAAAAACATTCAGTACTTC
TRBV4-1	few	-	TRBJ2-5	CASSQGPAIGRGTQYF	TGCGCCAGCAGCCAAGGCCCAGCGATCGGCCGAGGGACCCAGTACTTC
TRBV20-1	few	-	TRBJ1-1	CSASSSRVLGTEAFF	TGCAGTGCTAGCTCGTCCCGAGTCCTAGGAACTGAAGCTTTCTTT
TRBV6-2/TRBV6-3	few	-	TRBJ1-5	CASSSQGQPQHF	TGTGCCAGCAGTTCCCAGGGGCAGCCCCAGCATTTT
TRBV6-1	few	TRBD1	TRBJ1-5	CASGMDRGKQPQHF	TGTGCCAGCGGAATGGACAGGGGAAAGCAGCCCCAGCATTTT
TRBV10-3	few	-	TRBJ2-2	CAISEPGQAENTGELFF	TGTGCCATCAGTGAACCGGGACAAGCTGAGAACACCGGGGAGCTGTTTTTT